This T cell receptor beta chain is from a study of lymphopenia after photon versus proton radiotherapy (dated by TCRdb to about 2019). Looking at the study overall: In patients with gastrointestinal tumors who developed high-grade lymphopenia, the study compared the immunological effects of photon radiation therapy with those of proton radiation therapy. The study was designed to characterize how the impact on the immune system differs between the two radiation modalities. The cohort comprised roughly 20 patients with gastrointestinal tumors who received either photon or proton therapy and then developed lymphopenia.

Libraries were made using the immunoSEQ multiplex PCR assay. Alongside multiparametric flow cytometry, deep sequencing of rearranged TCR beta loci was used to profile the T cell repertoires. Drawn from immuneACCESS, this table holds only the in-frame rearrangements with V and J called that TCRdb kept. Clones are partly lost; checked studies trace under half to an unresolved V gene and leave the rest unexplained. Across this sample there are about 30,000 clones, with 94% seen only once. The ten largest clonotypes hold around 0.72% of the sample. As to this clone: The target of this receptor is not known. It has no much larger one-base neighbor in the sample; base qualities were not kept.

The CDR3 contains 15 residues, cysteine and phenylalanine counted. This entry keeps only the CDR3 DNA: 45 bases, framed from base 1. Reading the germline V gene gives CDR1 LGHNA and CDR2 YSLEER. Relative to germline, V is 1 base shorter and J is 7 bases shorter, with 11 bases between their ends. Broad study findings and their caveats: During treatment, patients who received proton therapy stayed relatively stable, whereas patients who received photon therapy lost naive T cells and TCR diversity and gained effector/memory populations. The survival association was assessed only in patients who died, and better survival with proton therapy was presented by the authors as a possibility rather than a demonstrated result. After the lymphocyte count nadir, photon-treated repertoires showed oligoclonal expansion, especially of CD8+ Temra cells, which drove the drop in diversity. Among patients across the cohort who died, overall survival time showed an inverse correlation with a larger post-nadir drop in TCR diversity.

The chain is assembled from TRBV4-3 and TRBJ1-6; the D gene cannot be named for sure. This specimen consisted of peripheral blood, obtained from a patient treated with photon-based radiotherapy. This TCR was sampled from a woman aged 45-60 years with cholangiocarcinoma. The CDR3 loop reads CASSQAGPSNSPLHF. The sequence in DNA is TGCGCCAGCAGCCAAGCCGGGCCGTCGAATTCACCCCTCCACTTT.